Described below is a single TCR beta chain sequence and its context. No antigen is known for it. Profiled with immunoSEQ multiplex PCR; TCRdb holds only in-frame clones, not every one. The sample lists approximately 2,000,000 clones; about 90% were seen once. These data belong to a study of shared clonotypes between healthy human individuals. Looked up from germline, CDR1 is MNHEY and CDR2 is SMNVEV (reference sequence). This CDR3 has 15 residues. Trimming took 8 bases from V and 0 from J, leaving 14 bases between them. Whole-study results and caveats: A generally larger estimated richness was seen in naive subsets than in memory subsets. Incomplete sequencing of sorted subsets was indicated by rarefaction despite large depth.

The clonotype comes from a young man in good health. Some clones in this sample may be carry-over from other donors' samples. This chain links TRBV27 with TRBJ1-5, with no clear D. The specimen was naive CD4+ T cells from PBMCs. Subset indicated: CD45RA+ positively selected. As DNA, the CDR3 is TGTGCCAGCGGATTTGACTCCCATAGCAATCAGCCCCAGCATTTT. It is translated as CASGFDSHSNQPQHF.